The T cell receptor beta chain described here comes from a study of CD8 T cells in ankylosing spondylitis. Notes on the study in general: What appeared characteristic of ankylosing spondylitis blood was a TCR beta motif of eight highly homologous variants.

In TCRdb, the 5' RACE reads were re-called with MiXCR into one record per CDR3 protein. Here the sample spans hundreds of thousands of distinct CDR3 sequences, over 9.5% being singletons. V gave up 3 bases and J gave up 5 bases; unmatched junction bases: 7. The CDR3 spans 15 residues. The germline gives CDR1 KGHSH, CDR2 LQKENI. Turning to this clonotype: Its target is not known.

This receptor was identified in a male donor with ankylosing spondylitis. The chain is built from TRBV18 and TRBJ2-7, with 10 positions matching TRBD2. The sequenced sample consisted of blood, either unsorted or a sorted T cell fraction (not recorded which). DNA of the CDR3: TGTGCCAGCTCACCGAAAGTTCTAGCGGGAGACGAGCAGTACTTC. Its protein product is CASSPKVLAGDEQYF.